These T cell receptor beta chains were read from a single sample in a study of PD-1 blockade in classical Hodgkin lymphoma. The table came from immunoSEQ multiplex PCR; TCRdb's copy has only in-frame clones and leaves some out. The repertoire holds approximately 17,000 clones, approximately 69% seen once, with approximately 8% in the top ten. Material: peripheral blood mononuclear cells (PBMCs), obtained before the second cycle of nivolumab. The receptor set was obtained from a human donor with classical Hodgkin lymphoma. The CDR3 runs from the conserved cysteine through the conserved F or W. A D gene is named only where the DNA matches it firmly. The size of a clone is reported for some rows only, either as once, few or many, or as a class for expanded clones.

NA | TRBJ1-1 | NA | TRBV30 | CAWSLTGTEAFF | TGTGCCTGGAGTTTAACAGGGACTGAAGCTTTCTTT
NA | TRBJ2-2 | NA | TRBV5-1 | CASSLEAGKAGELFF | TGCGCCAGCAGCTTGGAGGCGGGGAAGGCCGGGGAGCTGTTTTTT
NA | TRBJ2-7 | NA | TRBV27 | CASSLRGWAYEQYF | TGTGCCAGCAGTTTACGGGGGTGGGCCTACGAGCAGTACTTC
NA | TRBJ2-7 | TRBD2 | TRBV29-1 | CSVEVAGGVRYEQYF | TGCAGCGTTGAAGTAGCGGGAGGAGTCCGCTACGAGCAGTACTTC
few | TRBJ2-5 | TRBD1 | TRBV6-1 | CASSDPGDRGEETQYF | TGTGCCAGCAGTGATCCGGGGGACAGGGGAGAGGAGACCCAGTACTTC
NA | TRBJ2-5 | TRBD2 | TRBV28 | CASSFWGRDQETQYF | TGTGCCAGCAGTTTTTGGGGGAGGGACCAAGAGACCCAGTACTTC
NA | TRBJ2-5 | NA | TRBV7-6 | CASSFRGTHQETQYF | TGTGCCAGCAGCTTCAGGGGGACTCACCAAGAGACCCAGTACTTC
NA | TRBJ2-3 | NA | TRBV28 | CASSRPWKDTQYF | TGTGCCAGCAGCCGCCCATGGAAAGATACGCAGTATTTT
NA | TRBJ1-5 | NA | TRBV11-2 | CASSLGQFNQPQHF | TGTGCCAGCAGCTTAGGACAGTTCAATCAGCCCCAGCATTTT
NA | TRBJ1-2 | NA | TRBV10-3 | CAISDNYGYTF | TGTGCCATCAGTGACAACTATGGCTACACCTTC
few | TRBJ1-1 | NA | TRBV9 | CASSPRPSQLMNTEAFF | TGTGCCAGCAGCCCACGCCCCTCACAGCTCATGAACACTGAAGCTTTCTTT
NA | TRBJ2-4 | NA | TRBV2 | CASHPVSGGKNIQYF | TGTGCCAGCCACCCCGTATCTGGAGGCAAAAACATTCAGTACTTC
NA | TRBJ1-5 | NA | TRBV4-2 | CASSQDRLLNQPQHF | TGTGCCAGCAGCCAAGATCGGCTGCTCAATCAGCCCCAGCATTTT
NA | TRBJ2-7 | TRBD2 | TRBV27 | CASSLRLAGGEQYF | TGTGCCAGCAGTTTACGGTTAGCGGGAGGTGAGCAGTACTTC
NA | TRBJ2-4 | NA | TRBV28 | CASSFIQINIQYF | TGTGCCAGCAGTTTTATCCAGATAAACATTCAGTACTTC
once | TRBJ1-2 | NA | TRBV2 | CASTAPPDRRNNYGYTF | TGTGCCAGCACTGCCCCCCCCGACAGGCGAAATAACTATGGCTACACCTTC
NA | TRBJ2-5 | TRBD1 | TRBV10-1 | CASSESLTGGGQYF | TGCGCCAGCAGTGAGTCCTTGACAGGGGGCGGGCAGTACTTC
NA | TRBJ1-6 | NA | TRBV7-3 | CASSVSNNSPLHF | TGTGCCAGCAGCGTTTCGAATAATTCACCCCTCCACTTT
NA | TRBJ2-7 | NA | TRBV4-1 | CASSPEPGLISYEQYF | TGCGCCAGCAGCCCCGAACCGGGACTGATTTCCTACGAGCAGTACTTC
NA | TRBJ2-1 | NA | TRBV7-9 | CASSYQRGEQFF | TGTGCCAGCAGCTACCAGCGTGGCGAGCAGTTCTTC
NA | TRBJ2-5 | TRBD2 | TRBV27 | CASSSLPTSGEGETQYF | TGTGCCAGCAGTTCCCTTCCTACTAGCGGGGAGGGAGAGACCCAGTACTTC
few | TRBJ1-5 | TRBD1 | TRBV6-5 | CASSEGQSQHF | TGTGCCAGCAGTGAGGGACAGTCCCAGCATTTT
NA | TRBJ2-2 | TRBD2 | TRBV2 | CASSDRGAGELFF | TGTGCCAGCAGTGATCGGGGGGCCGGGGAGCTGTTTTTT
NA | TRBJ2-7 | NA | TRBV11-2 | CASSRNYEQYF | TGTGCCAGCAGCCGTAACTACGAGCAGTACTTC
NA | TRBJ2-1 | NA | TRBV5-1 | CASSLVSSYNEQFF | TGCGCCAGCAGCTTGGTTAGCTCCTACAATGAGCAGTTCTTC
NA | TRBJ2-7 | TRBD2 | TRBV25-1 | CASSDYGLAGEGYEQYF | TGTGCCAGCAGTGACTACGGACTAGCGGGAGAGGGCTACGAGCAGTACTTC
NA | TRBJ2-5 | NA | TRBV2 | CASSEGGRGQETQYF | TGTGCCAGCAGTGAAGGGGGCAGGGGCCAAGAGACCCAGTACTTC
NA | TRBJ2-1 | TRBD2 | TRBV5-8 | CASSLPLAGGTSYNEQFF | TGTGCCAGCAGCTTACCACTAGCGGGAGGTACCTCCTACAATGAGCAGTTCTTC
NA | TRBJ1-1 | NA | TRBV9 | CASSPTGSTEAFF | TGTGCCAGCAGCCCGACAGGATCGACTGAAGCTTTCTTT
once | TRBJ1-5 | NA | TRBV19 | CASSIVGGGQPQHF | TGTGCCAGTAGTATAGTAGGTGGAGGGCAGCCCCAGCATTTT
few | TRBJ2-4 | TRBD2 | TRBV10-1 | CATTLGISGIRENIQYF | TGCGCCACCACATTGGGAATTAGCGGGATAAGGGAAAACATTCAGTACTTC
NA | TRBJ2-7 | NA | TRBV2 | CASTSPGALEQYF | TGTGCCAGCACTTCTCCCGGGGCCCTCGAGCAGTACTTC
NA | TRBJ2-3 | TRBD2 | TRBV13 | CASSLVLAGPPSTDTQYF | TGTGCCAGCAGCTTAGTTCTAGCGGGACCTCCTAGCACAGATACGCAGTATTTT
few | TRBJ2-3 | NA | TRBV11-2 | CASSLSGADTQYF | TGTGCCAGCAGCTTATCGGGGGCAGATACGCAGTATTTT
NA | TRBJ2-3 | NA | TRBV4-2 | CASSQEVGVNADTQYF | TGTGCCAGCAGCCAAGAGGTGGGGGTTAATGCAGATACGCAGTATTTT
NA | TRBJ1-3 | NA | TRBV11-2 | CASSLRPDYSGNTIYF | TGTGCCAGCAGCTTAAGGCCCGATTACTCTGGAAACACCATATATTTT
NA | TRBJ1-5 | NA | TRBV15 | CATSRRRNSNQPQHF | TGTGCCACCAGCAGGCGACGGAATAGCAATCAGCCCCAGCATTTT
NA | TRBJ1-3 | TRBD1 | TRBV11-2 | CASSLVPSGGIGNTIYF | TGTGCCAGCAGCTTAGTACCTTCAGGGGGCATTGGAAACACCATATATTTT
NA | TRBJ1-4 | NA | TRBV7-6 | CASSLSPAIQRTNEKLFF | TGTGCCAGCAGCTTAAGCCCCGCAATCCAGAGAACTAATGAAAAACTGTTTTTT
few | TRBJ2-7 | TRBD2 | TRBV28 | CASSLGTSGIFYEQYF | TGTGCCAGCAGTTTAGGAACTAGCGGGATTTTTTACGAGCAGTACTTC
NA | TRBJ2-3 | NA | TRBV6-1 | CASSVTEGEDQTGTDTQYF | TGTGCCAGCAGTGTGACCGAGGGAGAAGACCAAACCGGCACAGATACGCAGTATTTT
NA | TRBJ2-7 | TRBD2 | TRBV5-6 | CASTPGGRNYEQYF | TGTGCCAGCACCCCAGGCGGGAGGAACTACGAGCAGTACTTC
NA | TRBJ2-7 | TRBD2 | TRBV5-8 | CASSLLTSGAPYEQYF | TGTGCCAGCAGTCTGCTGACTAGCGGAGCACCCTACGAGCAGTACTTC
NA | TRBJ2-1 | TRBD2 | TRBV27 | CASSLIAGSSSYNEQFF | TGTGCCAGCAGTTTAATAGCGGGGTCGAGCTCCTACAATGAGCAGTTCTTC
NA | TRBJ1-2 | TRBD1 | TRBV5-6 | CASSYGQANYGYTF | TGTGCCAGCAGCTACGGACAGGCTAACTATGGCTACACCTTC